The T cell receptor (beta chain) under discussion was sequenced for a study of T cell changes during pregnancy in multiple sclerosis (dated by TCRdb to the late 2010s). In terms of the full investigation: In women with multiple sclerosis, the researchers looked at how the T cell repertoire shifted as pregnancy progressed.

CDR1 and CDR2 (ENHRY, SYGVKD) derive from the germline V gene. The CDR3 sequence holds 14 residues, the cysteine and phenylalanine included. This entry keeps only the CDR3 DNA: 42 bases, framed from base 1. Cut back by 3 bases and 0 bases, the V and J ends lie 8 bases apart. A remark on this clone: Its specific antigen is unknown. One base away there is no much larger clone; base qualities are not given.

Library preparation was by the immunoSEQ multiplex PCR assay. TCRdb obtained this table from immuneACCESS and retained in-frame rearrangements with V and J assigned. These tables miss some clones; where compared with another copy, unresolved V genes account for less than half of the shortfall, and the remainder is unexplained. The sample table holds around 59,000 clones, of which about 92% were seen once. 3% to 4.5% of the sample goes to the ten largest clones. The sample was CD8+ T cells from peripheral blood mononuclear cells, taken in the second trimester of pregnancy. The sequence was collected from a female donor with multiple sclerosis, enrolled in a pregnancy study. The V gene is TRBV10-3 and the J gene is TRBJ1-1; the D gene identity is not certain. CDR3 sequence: CAISDFAVNTEAFF. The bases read TGTGCCATCAGTGATTTTGCGGTGAACACTGAAGCTTTCTTT.